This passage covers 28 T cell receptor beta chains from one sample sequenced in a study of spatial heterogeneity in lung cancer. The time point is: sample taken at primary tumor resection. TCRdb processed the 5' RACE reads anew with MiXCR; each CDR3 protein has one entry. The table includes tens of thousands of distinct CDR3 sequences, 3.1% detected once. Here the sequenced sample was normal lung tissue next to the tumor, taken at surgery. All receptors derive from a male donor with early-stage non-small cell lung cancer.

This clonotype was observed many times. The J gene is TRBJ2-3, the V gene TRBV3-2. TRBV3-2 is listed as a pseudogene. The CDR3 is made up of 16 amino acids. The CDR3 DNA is TGTGCCAGCAGCCAAGATACGGGGTTCGGCACAGATACGCAGTATTTT. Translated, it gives CASSQDTGFGTDTQYF.

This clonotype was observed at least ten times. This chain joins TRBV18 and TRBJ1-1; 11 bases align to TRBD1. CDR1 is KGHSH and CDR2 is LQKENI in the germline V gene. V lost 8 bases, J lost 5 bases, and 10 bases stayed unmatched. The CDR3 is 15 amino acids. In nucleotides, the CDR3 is TGTGCCAGCGCTACGACAGGACAGGGGGCAACTGAAGCTTTCTTT. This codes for CASATTGQGATEAFF.

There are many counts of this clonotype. The CDR3: CAVEARGGTDTQYF. The CDR3 nucleotides read TGTGCCGTGGAGGCCAGGGGGGGTACAGATACGCAGTATTTT. The V call is TRBV24-1, the J call TRBJ2-3; the D gene could be TRBD1 or TRBD2 (7 bases each). Trimming took off 12 bases at V and 3 bases at J, with 18 bases between the two ends. The CDR3 covers 14 residues. From germline, CDR1 is KGHDR and CDR2 SFDVKD.

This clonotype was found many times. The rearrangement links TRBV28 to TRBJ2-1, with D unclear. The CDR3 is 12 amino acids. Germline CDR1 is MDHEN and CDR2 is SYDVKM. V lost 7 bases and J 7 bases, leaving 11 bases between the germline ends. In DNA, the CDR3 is TGTGCCAGCACCTCCCTAGTGAATGAGCAGTTCTTC. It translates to CASTSLVNEQFF.

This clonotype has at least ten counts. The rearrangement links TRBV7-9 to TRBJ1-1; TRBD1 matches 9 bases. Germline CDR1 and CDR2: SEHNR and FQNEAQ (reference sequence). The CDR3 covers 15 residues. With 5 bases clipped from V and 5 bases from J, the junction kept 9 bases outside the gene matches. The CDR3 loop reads CASSPFDRGKTEAFF. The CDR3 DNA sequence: TGTGCCAGCAGCCCTTTCGACAGGGGGAAAACTGAAGCTTTCTTT.

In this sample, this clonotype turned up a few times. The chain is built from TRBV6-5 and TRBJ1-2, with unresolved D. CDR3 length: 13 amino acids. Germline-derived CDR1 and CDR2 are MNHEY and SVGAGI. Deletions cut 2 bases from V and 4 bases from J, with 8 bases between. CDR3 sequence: CASSYRPGYGYTF. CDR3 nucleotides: TGTGCCAGCAGTTACCGCCCAGGCTATGGCTACACCTTC.

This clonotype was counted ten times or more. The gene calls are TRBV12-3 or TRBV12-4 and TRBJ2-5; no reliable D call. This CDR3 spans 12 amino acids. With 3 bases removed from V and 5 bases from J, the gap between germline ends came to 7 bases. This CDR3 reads CASSFTGETQYF. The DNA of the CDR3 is TGTGCCAGCAGTTTCACCGGTGAGACCCAGTACTTC.

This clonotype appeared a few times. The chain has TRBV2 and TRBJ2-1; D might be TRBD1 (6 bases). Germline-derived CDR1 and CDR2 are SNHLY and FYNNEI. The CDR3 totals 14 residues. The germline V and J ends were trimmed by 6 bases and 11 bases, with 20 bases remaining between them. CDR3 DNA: TGTGCCAGCAGCTCGACTCTCCAGGGGAATAAGCAGTTCTTC. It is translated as CASSSTLQGNKQFF.

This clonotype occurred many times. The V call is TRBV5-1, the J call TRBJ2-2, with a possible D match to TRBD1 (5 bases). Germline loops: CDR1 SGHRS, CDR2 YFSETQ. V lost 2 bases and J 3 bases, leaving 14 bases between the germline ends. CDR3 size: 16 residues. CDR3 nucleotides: TGCGCCAGCAGCTTAACAGGCACACTCTACACCGGGGAGCTGTTTTTT. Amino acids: CASSLTGTLYTGELFF.

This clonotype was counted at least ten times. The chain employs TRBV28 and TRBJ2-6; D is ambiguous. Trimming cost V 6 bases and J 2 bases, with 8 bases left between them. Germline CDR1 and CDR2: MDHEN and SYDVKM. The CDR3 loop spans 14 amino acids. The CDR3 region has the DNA TGTGCCAGCAGCCCTAGTGCTGGGGCCAACGTCCTGACTTTC. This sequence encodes CASSPSAGANVLTF. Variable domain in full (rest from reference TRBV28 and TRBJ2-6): DVKVTQSSRYLVKRTGEKVFLECVQDMDHENMFWYRQDPGLGLRLIYFSYDVKMKEKGDIPEGYSVSREKKERFSLILESASTNQTSMYLCASSPSAGANVLTFGAGSRLTVL.

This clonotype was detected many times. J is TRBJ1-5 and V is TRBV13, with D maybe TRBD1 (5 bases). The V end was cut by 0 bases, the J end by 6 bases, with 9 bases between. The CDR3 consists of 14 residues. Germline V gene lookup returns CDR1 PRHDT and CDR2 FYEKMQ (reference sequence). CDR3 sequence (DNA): TGTGCCAGCAGCTTAGGGGGGACGCGTCAGCCCCAGCATTTT. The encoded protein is CASSLGGTRQPQHF. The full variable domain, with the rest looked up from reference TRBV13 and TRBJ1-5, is AAGVIQSPRHLIKEKRETATLKCYPIPRHDTVYWYQQGPGQDPQFLISFYEKMQSDKGSIPDRFSAQQFSDYHSELNMSSLELGDSALYFCASSLGGTRQPQHFGDGTRLSIL.

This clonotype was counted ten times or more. The CDR3 bases are TGTGCCAGCAGTGTCCCGTCGACGGCTAACACTGAAGCTTTCTTT. This encodes CASSVPSTANTEAFF. This sequence joins TRBV6-6 and TRBJ1-1, with D unresolved. Trimming cost V 5 bases and J 2 bases, with 15 bases left between them. CDR1 is MNHNY, CDR2 SVGAGI, per germline (reference sequence). The CDR3 is 15 amino acids.

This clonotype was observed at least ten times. The CDR3 DNA sequence: TGTGCCAGCAGCCACCGTCGTCCGGTTAACTATGGCTACACCTTC. Its protein is CASSHRRPVNYGYTF. The chain combines TRBV5-5 with TRBJ1-2; no reliable D call. V lost 4 bases, J lost 1 base, and 14 bases lay in between. The CDR3 extends over 15 amino acids. Germline V gene sequence: CDR1 SGHKS, CDR2 YYEKEE (reference sequence).

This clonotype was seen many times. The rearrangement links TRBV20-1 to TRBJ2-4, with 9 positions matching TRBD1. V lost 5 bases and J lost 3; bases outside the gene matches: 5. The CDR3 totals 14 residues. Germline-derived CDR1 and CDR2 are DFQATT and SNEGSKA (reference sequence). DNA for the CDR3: TGCAGTGCTTCCCCGGGACAGGGCAAAAACATTCAGTACTTC. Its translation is CSASPGQGKNIQYF.

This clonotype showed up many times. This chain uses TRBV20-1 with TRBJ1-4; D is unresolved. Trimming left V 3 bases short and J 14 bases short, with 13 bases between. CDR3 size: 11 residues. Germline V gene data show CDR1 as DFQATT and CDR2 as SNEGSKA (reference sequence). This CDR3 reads CSASPLHELFF. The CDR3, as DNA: TGCAGTGCTAGTCCCTTACACGAGCTGTTTTTT.

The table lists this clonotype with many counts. The CDR3 sequence: CASSLMGVSDTQYF. In DNA form, the CDR3 reads TGTGCCAGCAGCTTAATGGGAGTCTCGGATACGCAGTATTTT. The genes are TRBV7-9 and TRBJ2-3, with D perhaps TRBD2 (5 bases). Germline CDR1 and CDR2: SEHNR and FQNEAQ (reference sequence). Trimming took off 2 bases at V and 6 bases at J, with 12 bases between the two ends. The CDR3 contains 14 residues.

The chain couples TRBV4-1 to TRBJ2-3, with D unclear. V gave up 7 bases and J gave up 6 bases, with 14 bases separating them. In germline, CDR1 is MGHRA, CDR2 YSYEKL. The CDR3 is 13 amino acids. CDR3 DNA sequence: TGCGCCAGCATGGACCCCTCATGGGATACGCAGTATTTT. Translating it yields CASMDPSWDTQYF.

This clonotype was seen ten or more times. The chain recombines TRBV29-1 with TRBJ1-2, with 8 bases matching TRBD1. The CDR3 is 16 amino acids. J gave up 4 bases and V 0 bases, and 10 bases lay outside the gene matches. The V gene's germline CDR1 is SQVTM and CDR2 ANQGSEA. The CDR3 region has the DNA TGCAGCGTTGAAGATACAGGGGGAGGGAGGTTCTATGGCTACACCTTC. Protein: CSVEDTGGGRFYGYTF.

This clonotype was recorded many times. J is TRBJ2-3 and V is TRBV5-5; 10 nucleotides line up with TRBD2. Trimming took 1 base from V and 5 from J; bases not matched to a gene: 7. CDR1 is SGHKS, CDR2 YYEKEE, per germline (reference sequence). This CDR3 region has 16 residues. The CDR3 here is CASSLFGLAGVDTQYF. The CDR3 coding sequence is TGTGCCAGCAGCTTGTTTGGGCTAGCGGGAGTAGATACGCAGTATTTT.

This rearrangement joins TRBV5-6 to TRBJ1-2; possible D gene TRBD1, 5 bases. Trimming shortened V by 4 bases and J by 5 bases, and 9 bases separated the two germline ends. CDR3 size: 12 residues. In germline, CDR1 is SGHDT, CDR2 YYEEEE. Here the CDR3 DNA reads TGTGCCAGCAGCACGGGACTTTATGGCTACACCTTC. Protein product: CASSTGLYGYTF.

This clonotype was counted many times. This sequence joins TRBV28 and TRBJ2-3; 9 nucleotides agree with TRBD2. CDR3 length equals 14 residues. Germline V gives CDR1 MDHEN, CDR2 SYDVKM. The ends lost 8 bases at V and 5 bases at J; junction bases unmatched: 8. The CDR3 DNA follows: TGTGCCAGCCTGGGCGGGGGGGCCGTAGATACGCAGTATTTT. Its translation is CASLGGGAVDTQYF.

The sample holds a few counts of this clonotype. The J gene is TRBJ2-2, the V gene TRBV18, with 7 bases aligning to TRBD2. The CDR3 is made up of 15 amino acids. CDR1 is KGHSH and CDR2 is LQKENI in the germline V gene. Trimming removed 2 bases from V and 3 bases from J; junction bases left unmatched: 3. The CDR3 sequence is CASSPRAGDTGELFF. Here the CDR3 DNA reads TGTGCCAGCTCACCAAGGGCGGGAGACACCGGGGAGCTGTTTTTT. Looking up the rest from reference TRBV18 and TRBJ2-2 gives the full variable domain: NAGVMQNPRHLVRRRGQEARLRCSPMKGHSHVYWYRQLPEEGLKFMVYLQKENIIDESGMPKERFSAEFPKEGPSILRIQQVVRGDSAAYFCASSPRAGDTGELFFGEGSRLTVL.

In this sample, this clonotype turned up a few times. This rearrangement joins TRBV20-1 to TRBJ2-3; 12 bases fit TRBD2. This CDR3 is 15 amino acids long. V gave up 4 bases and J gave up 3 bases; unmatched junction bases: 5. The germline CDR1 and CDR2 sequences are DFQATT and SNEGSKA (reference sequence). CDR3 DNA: TGCAGTGCTATTCCTAGCGGGGGGGGTACAGATACGCAGTATTTT. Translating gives CSAIPSGGGTDTQYF.

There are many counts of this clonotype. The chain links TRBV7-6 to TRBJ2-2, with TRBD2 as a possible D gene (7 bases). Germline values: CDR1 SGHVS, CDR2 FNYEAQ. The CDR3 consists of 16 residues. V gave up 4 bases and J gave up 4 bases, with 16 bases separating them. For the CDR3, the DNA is TGTGCCAGCAGCTCCTCAGGCGGGGGCCCCACCGGGGAGCTGTTTTTT. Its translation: CASSSSGGGPTGELFF. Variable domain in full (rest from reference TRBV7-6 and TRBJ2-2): GAGVSQSPRYKVTKRGQDVALRCDPISGHVSLYWYRQALGQGPEFLTYFNYEAQQDKSGLPNDRFSAERPEGSISTLTIQRTEQRDSAMYRCASSSSGGGPTGELFFGEGSRLTVL.

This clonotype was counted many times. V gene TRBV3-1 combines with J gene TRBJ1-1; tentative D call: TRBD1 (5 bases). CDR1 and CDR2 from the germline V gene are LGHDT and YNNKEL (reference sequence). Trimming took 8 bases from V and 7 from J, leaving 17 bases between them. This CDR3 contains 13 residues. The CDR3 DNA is TGTGCCAGCGCCGACGGGGGACGCGGTGAAGCTTTCTTT. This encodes CASADGGRGEAFF.

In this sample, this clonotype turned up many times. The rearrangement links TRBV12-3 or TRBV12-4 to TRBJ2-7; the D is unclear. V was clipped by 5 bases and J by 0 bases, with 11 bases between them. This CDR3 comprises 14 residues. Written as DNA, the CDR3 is TGTGCCAGCAGTCCTTTTCCTACCTCCTACGAGCAGTACTTC. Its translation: CASSPFPTSYEQYF.

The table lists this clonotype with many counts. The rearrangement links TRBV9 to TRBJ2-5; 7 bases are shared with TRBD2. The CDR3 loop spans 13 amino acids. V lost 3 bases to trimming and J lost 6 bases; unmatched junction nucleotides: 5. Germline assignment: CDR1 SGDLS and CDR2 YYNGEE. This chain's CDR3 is CASSDSGRKTQYF. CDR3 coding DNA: TGTGCCAGCAGCGATAGCGGGCGGAAGACCCAGTACTTC. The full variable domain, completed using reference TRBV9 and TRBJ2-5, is DSGVTQTPKHLITATGQRVTLRCSPRSGDLSVYWYQQSLDQGLQFLIQYYNGEERAKGNILERFSAQQFPDLHSELNLSSLELGDSALYFCASSDSGRKTQYFGPGTRLLVL.

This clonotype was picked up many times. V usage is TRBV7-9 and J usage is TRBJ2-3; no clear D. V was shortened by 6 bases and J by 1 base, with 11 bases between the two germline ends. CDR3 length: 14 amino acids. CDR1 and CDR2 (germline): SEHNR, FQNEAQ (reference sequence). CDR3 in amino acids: CASSSTTGTDTQYF. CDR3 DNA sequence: TGTGCCAGCAGTTCCACAACTGGCACAGATACGCAGTATTTT. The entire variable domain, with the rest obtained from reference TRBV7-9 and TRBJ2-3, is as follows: DTGVSQNPRHKITKRGQNVTFRCDPISEHNRLYWYRQTLGQGPEFLTYFQNEAQLEKSRLLSDRFSAERPKGSFSTLEIQRTEQGDSAMYLCASSSTTGTDTQYFGPGTRLTVL.